This entry describes one TCR beta chain. Its specific antigen is unknown. The record has no base qualities; no much larger clone is one base away. This entry is derived from a study of T cell repertoires in cytomegalovirus infection (dated by TCRdb to the late 2010s). Regarding the study in general: Peptide stimulations targeted recently identified HLA-C-restricted CMV epitopes, whose presentation resists viral immunomodulation, together with well-studied HLA-B-restricted epitopes. Because public TCR beta signatures pointed to carriage of CMV infection together with the matching HLA type, the HLA type of each donor mattered for the analysis. Broad study findings and their caveats: The ex vivo response was dominated by HLA-C-restricted CMV-specific TCR beta clonotypes, which also provided the single most frequent clonotype in two of eight donors. In both this cohort and an independent cohort of 352 donors, the cumulative frequency of public TCR beta family members distinguished carriers of CMV infection plus the relevant HLA type.

In the paper's terms, the treatment or condition label means: in vitro stimulation with specific CMV peptide epitopes to enrich CMV-specific T cells. TCRdb lists the instrument as Illumina HiSeq 1500. TCRdb ran its own pipeline on the public reads, namely fastp trimming at Q25 and MiXCR clone calling, and kept in-frame beta chains. All rows with the same CDR3 protein become a single entry with the most common DNA and genes. Across this sample there are 900,000 to 950,000 distinct CDR3 sequences, with roughly 31% seen only once. 10% to 15% of the sample belongs to the ten largest clones. Trimming takes 2 bases off V and 5 bases off J; junction bases not matched to a gene: 12. Taken from cysteine to phenylalanine, the CDR3 has 17 residues. Only CDR3 DNA remains: 51 bases, in frame from the first base. Per the germline V gene, SGHRS is the CDR1 and YFSETQ is the CDR2.

This clonotype was obtained from a human donor in good health (CMV status not recorded). Some clones in this sample may be carry-over from other donors' samples. The V gene is TRBV5-1 and the J gene is TRBJ1-4, with 7 bases aligning to TRBD1. Sequencing was performed on cultured CD8+ T cells from PBMCs, taken from culture after CMV antigen stimulation. The nucleotide sequence reads TGCGCCAGCAGCTTCTCCCTCCCTGGGACAGTAAATGAAAAACTGTTTTTT. Translated, it gives CASSFSLPGTVNEKLFF. Outside the CDR3, residues come from the reference TRBV5-1 and TRBJ1-4 proteins, so the full variable domain is: KAGVTQTPRYLIKTRGQQVTLSCSPISGHRSVSWYQQTPGQGLQFLFEYFSETQRNKGNFPGRFSGRQFSNSRSEMNVSTLELGDSALYLCASSFSLPGTVNEKLFFGSGTQLSVL.